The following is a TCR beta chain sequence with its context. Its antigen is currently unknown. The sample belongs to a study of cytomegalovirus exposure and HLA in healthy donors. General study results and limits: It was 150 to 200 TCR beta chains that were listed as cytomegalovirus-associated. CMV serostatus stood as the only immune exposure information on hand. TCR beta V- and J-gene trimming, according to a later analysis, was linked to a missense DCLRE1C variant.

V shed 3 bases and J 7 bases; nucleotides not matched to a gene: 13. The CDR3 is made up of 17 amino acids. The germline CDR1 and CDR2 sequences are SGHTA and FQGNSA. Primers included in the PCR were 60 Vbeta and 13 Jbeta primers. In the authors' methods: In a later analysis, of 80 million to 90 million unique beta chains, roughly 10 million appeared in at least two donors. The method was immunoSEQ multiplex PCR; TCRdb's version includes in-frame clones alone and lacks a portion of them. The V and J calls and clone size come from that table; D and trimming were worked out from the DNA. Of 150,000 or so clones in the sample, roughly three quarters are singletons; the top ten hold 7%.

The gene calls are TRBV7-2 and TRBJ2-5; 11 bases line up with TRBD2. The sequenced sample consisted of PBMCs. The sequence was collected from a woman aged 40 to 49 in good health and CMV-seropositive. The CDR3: CASSFELAGGRVGTQYF. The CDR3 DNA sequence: TGTGCCAGCAGCTTCGAGCTAGCGGGGGGCAGGGTGGGGACCCAGTACTTC.